The following is a T cell receptor beta chain sequence with its context. The antigen remains undetermined. The data were taken from a study of T cells in localized non-small cell lung cancer. Overall study findings and caveats: A higher density of T cells in blood coincided with extended overall survival.

Germline CDR1 reads MDHEN; CDR2 reads SYDVKM. V was pared by 3 bases and J by 2 bases, with 4 bases of the junction left unmatched. The CDR3 is made up of 16 amino acids. Clones were sequenced by immunoSEQ multiplex PCR, and TCRdb holds only the in-frame ones, with some missing. Seen here are about 130,000 clones, 70% to 90% observed once, and the top ten hold over 1.5%. The sequences come from peripheral blood, collected before any cancer treatment. This clonotype was obtained from an older female donor with stage I lung adenocarcinoma. The chain joins TRBV28 to TRBJ2-3, with TRBD2 matching 11 bases. Here the CDR3 reads CASSLLTSGATDTQYF. As DNA, the CDR3 is TGTGCCAGCAGTTTGTTGACTAGCGGGGCCACAGATACGCAGTATTTT. Filled out from reference TRBV28 and TRBJ2-3, the complete variable domain reads DVKVTQSSRYLVKRTGEKVFLECVQDMDHENMFWYRQDPGLGLRLIYFSYDVKMKEKGDIPEGYSVSREKKERFSLILESASTNQTSMYLCASSLLTSGATDTQYFGPGTRLTVL.